Each of the 9 T cell receptor beta chains below was sequenced from the same sample in a study of response to subunit inactivated influenza vaccine. TCRdb reanalysed the RT-PCR reads using MiXCR and keeps one entry per CDR3 protein. Of 530,000 or so distinct CDR3 sequences in the sample, about 15% were seen once. The specimen comprised PBMCs from blood, sampled 11 to 12 days after vaccination. Receptor source: a man aged 45-65 years who received an inactivated influenza vaccine.

CDR3 DNA sequence: TGTGCCAGCAGCTTAGGGGACAGGAGAAGCTCTGGAAACACCATATATTTT. As protein: CASSLGDRRSSGNTIYF. The gene calls are TRBV7-9 and TRBJ1-3; 8 bases are shared with TRBD1. CDR3 length equals 17 residues. Losses at the gene ends were 1 base for V and 0 bases for J; bases not matched to a gene: 5. Germline CDR1 SEHNR, CDR2 FQNEAQ (reference sequence).

The chain couples TRBV4-2 to TRBJ2-1; D uncertain. Germline V gives CDR1 LGHNA, CDR2 YNFKEQ. Trimming removed 4 bases from V and 12 bases from J, with 25 bases in between. The CDR3 extends over 16 amino acids. The CDR3 nucleotides are TGTGCCAGCAGCCGCTTGGCGGCCTCTCTGAATTCGGCGCAGTTCTTC. Translation: CASSRLAASLNSAQFF.

This clonotype was recorded a few times. The chain recombines TRBV20-1 with TRBJ2-5; D gene ambiguous. The V end lost 6 bases, the J end lost 1 base, and 15 bases lay between the germline ends. The CDR3 is 14 amino acids. Germline V gives CDR1 DFQATT, CDR2 SNEGSKA (reference sequence). The CDR3 sequence: CSARVPRGQETQYF. The DNA for the CDR3 is TGCAGTGCCCGGGTCCCCCGTGGCCAAGAGACCCAGTACTTC.

This clonotype turned up a few times. This rearrangement joins TRBV7-9 to TRBJ2-7; D is undetermined. This CDR3 is 14 amino acids long. V was shortened by 5 bases and J by 2 bases, with 13 bases between the two germline ends. CDR1 is SEHNR and CDR2 is FQNEAQ in the germline V gene (reference sequence). CDR3 sequence: CASSLTFPPYEQYF. The CDR3 DNA follows: TGTGCCAGCAGCCTTACTTTCCCACCCTACGAGCAGTACTTC.

This rearrangement joins TRBV20-1 to TRBJ1-2; TRBD1 matches at 7 bases. Germline V CDR1 and CDR2: DFQATT, SNEGSKA (reference sequence). This CDR3 has 11 amino acids. CDR3 sequence (DNA): TGCACCACGTCAGGGGGCTATGGCTACACCTTC. It is translated as CTTSGGYGYTF.

This clonotype turned up a few times. The chain joins TRBV5-1 to TRBJ2-7; D gene ambiguous. V lost 7 bases and J lost 2, with 16 bases in between. Germline V gives CDR1 SGHRS, CDR2 YFSETQ. The CDR3 covers 14 residues. Written as DNA, the CDR3 is TGCGCCAGCTCTTTGGGCCCCTTAACCTACGAGCAGTACTTC. This sequence encodes CASSLGPLTYEQYF.

The chain employs TRBV7-8 and TRBJ2-7; 8 bases fit TRBD1. The CDR3 is 17 amino acids. Looked up from germline, CDR1 is SGHVS and CDR2 is FQNEAQ. V lost 1 base to trimming and J lost 4 bases; unmatched junction nucleotides: 12. The CDR3 DNA is TGTGCCAGCAGCTTAGAATTCGAGGACAGGGTTTCTTACGAGCAGTACTTC. It specifies CASSLEFEDRVSYEQYF.

The V gene is TRBV5-1, the J gene TRBJ2-5; D gene unclear. Germline V gene sequence: CDR1 SGHRS, CDR2 YFSETQ. Trimming pared 0 bases from V and 2 bases from J, leaving 8 bases between. The CDR3 covers 14 residues. CDR3 DNA sequence: TGCGCCAGCAGCTTGGCCTCTTCACAAGAGACCCAGTACTTC. Translating gives CASSLASSQETQYF.

This rearrangement joins TRBV10-3 to TRBJ1-2; no firm D call. CDR1 and CDR2 from the germline V gene are ENHRY and SYGVKD. The CDR3 runs to 14 residues. Trimming pared 2 bases from V and 5 bases from J, leaving 12 bases between. CDR3 region: CAISEPRARYGYTF. In DNA, the CDR3 is TGTGCCATCAGTGAGCCAAGGGCGCGGTATGGCTACACCTTC.